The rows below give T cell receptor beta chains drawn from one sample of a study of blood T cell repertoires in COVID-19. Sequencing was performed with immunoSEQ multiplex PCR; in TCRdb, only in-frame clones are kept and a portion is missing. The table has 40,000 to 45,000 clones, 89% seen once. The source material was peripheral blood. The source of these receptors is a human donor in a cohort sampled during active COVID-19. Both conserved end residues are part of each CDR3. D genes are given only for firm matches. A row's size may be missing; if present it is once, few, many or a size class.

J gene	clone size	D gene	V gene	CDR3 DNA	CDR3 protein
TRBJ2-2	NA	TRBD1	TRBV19	TGTGCCAGTAGTATGGGGACAGGGACCACCGGGGAGCTGTTTTTT	CASSMGTGTTGELFF
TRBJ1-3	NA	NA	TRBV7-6	TGTGCCAGCAGCCTCGGGCAGGGTTTTAGTGGAAACACCATATATTTT	CASSLGQGFSGNTIYF
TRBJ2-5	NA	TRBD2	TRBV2	TGTGCCAGCAGTGAGACAGTGGGGAGGGCAGAGACCCAGTACTTC	CASSETVGRAETQYF
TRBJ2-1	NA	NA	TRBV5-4	TGTGCCAGCAGCTCCCCGGGGGACTCCAGGGAGCAGTTCTTC	CASSSPGDSREQFF
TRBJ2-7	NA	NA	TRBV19	TGTGCCAGTAGTCCGACAGCGGGTTCATTTTACGAGCAGTACTTC	CASSPTAGSFYEQYF
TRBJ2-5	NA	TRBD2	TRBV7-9	TGTGCCAGCAGCCGAAACAGCGGGGTTCAAGAGACCCAGTACTTC	CASSRNSGVQETQYF
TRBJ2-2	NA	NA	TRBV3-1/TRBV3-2	TGTGCCAGCAGCCGGGGGGGGCCGAGCACCGGGGAGCTGTTTTTT	CASSRGGPSTGELFF
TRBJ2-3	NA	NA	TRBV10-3	TGTGCCATCAGTGGGCGGGGGCGCGGTACAGATACGCAGTATTTT	CAISGRGRGTDTQYF
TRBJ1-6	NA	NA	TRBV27	TGTGCCAGCAGGGCCGGGTTCCATAATAATTCACCCCTCCACTTT	CASRAGFHNNSPLHF
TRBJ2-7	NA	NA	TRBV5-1	TGCGCCAGCAGGAGGACAGCACCCTACGAGCAGTACTTC	CASRRTAPYEQYF
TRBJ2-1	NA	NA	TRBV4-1	TGCGCCAGCAGCCCTCGTGGGGGGGCAAAGGTCGATGAGCAGTTCTTC	CASSPRGGAKVDEQFF
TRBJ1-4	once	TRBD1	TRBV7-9	TGTGCCAGCAGCTTAGGCGACAGGGCTGGTAATGAAAAACTGTTTTTT	CASSLGDRAGNEKLFF
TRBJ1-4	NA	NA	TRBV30	TGTGCCTGGGGACAGACTGAAAAACTGTTTTTT	CAWGQTEKLFF
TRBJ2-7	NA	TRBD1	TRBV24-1	TGTGCCACCAGTGATCCGGGACAGCCACAGTACTTC	CATSDPGQPQYF
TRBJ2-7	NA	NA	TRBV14	TGTGCCAGCAGCCAAGACAGGGTCTACGAGCAGTACTTC	CASSQDRVYEQYF
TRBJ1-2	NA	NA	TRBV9	TGTGCCAGTACACCCGGAAACGCGGGCAACTATGGCTACACCTTC	CASTPGNAGNYGYTF
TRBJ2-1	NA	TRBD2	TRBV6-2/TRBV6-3	TGTGCCAGCAGTTACTCGACGGGGGGCAATGAGCAGTTCTTC	CASSYSTGGNEQFF